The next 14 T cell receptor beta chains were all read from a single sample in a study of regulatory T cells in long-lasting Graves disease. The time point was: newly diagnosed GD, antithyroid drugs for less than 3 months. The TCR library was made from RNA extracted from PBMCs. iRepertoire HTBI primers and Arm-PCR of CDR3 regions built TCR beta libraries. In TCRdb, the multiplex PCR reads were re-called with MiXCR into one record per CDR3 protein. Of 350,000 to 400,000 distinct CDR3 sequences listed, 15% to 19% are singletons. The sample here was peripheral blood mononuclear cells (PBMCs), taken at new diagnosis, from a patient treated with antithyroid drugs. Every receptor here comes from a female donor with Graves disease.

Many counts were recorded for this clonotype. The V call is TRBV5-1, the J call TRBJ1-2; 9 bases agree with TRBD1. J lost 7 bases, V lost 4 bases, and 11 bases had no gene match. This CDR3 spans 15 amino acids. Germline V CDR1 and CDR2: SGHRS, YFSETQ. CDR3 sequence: CASSPGTGWLGGYTF. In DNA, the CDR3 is TGCGCCAGCAGCCCGGGGACAGGGTGGCTGGGTGGCTACACCTTC.

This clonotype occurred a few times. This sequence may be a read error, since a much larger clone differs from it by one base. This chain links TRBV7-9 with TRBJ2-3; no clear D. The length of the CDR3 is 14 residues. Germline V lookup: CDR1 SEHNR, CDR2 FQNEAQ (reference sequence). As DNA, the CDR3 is TGTGCCAGCAGCTTAGTCAGAAAGAAGTATACGCGGTATTTT. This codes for CASSLVRKKYTRYF.

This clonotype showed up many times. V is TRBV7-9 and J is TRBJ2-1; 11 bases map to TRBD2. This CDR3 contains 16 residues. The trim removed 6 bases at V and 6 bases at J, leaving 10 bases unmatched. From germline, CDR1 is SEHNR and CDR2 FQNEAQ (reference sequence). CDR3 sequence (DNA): TGTGCCAGCAGACGAACCGCTAGCGGGGGGCCCAATGAGCAGTTCTTC. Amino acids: CASRRTASGGPNEQFF.

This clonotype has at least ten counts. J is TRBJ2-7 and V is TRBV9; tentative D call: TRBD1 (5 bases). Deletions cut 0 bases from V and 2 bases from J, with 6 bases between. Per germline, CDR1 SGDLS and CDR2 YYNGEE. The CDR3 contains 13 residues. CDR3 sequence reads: CASSVGGTYEQYF. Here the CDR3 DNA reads TGTGCCAGCAGCGTAGGGGGCACCTACGAGCAGTACTTC.

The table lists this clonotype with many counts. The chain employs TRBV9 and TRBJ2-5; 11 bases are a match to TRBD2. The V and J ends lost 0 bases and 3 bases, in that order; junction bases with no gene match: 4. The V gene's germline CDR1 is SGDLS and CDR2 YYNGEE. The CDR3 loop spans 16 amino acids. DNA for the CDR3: TGTGCCAGCAGCGTAGAAGGTAGCGGGGGGGAAGAGACCCAGTACTTC. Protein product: CASSVEGSGGEETQYF.

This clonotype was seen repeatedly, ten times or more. The DNA for the CDR3 is TGCAGCGCCGTTGACAGGGCGAACACTGAAGCTTTCTTT. It yields the protein CSAVDRANTEAFF. V is TRBV29-1 and J is TRBJ1-1; 7 nucleotides agree with TRBD1. Germline V lookup: CDR1 SQVTM, CDR2 ANQGSEA. V lost 7 bases to trimming and J lost 1 base; unmatched junction nucleotides: 6. The CDR3 consists of 13 residues.

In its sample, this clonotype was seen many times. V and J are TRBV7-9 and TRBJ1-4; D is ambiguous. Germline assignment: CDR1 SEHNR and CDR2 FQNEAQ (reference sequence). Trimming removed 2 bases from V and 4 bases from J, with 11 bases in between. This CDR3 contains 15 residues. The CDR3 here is CASSLPATFNEKLFF. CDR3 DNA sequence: TGTGCCAGCAGCTTACCGGCCACCTTTAATGAAAAACTGTTTTTT.

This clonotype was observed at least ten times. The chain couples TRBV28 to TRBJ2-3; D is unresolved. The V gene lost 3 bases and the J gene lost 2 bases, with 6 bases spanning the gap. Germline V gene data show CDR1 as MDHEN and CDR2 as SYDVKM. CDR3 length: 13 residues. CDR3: CASSFSVTDTQYF. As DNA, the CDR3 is TGTGCCAGCAGTTTTTCAGTCACAGATACGCAGTATTTT.

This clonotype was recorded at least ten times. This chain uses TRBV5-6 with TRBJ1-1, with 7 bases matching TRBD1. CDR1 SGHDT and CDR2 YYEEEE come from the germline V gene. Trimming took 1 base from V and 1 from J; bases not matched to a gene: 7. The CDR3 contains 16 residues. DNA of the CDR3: TGTGCCAGCAGCTTGTTTACGGGACAGAAGAACACTGAAGCTTTCTTT. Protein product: CASSLFTGQKNTEAFF.

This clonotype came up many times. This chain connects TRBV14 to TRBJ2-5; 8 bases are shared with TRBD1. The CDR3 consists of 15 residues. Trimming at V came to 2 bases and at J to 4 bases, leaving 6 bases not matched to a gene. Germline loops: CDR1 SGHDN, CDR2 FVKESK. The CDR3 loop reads CASSQKVDRGETQYF. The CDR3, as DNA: TGTGCCAGCAGCCAAAAAGTAGACAGGGGAGAGACCCAGTACTTC.

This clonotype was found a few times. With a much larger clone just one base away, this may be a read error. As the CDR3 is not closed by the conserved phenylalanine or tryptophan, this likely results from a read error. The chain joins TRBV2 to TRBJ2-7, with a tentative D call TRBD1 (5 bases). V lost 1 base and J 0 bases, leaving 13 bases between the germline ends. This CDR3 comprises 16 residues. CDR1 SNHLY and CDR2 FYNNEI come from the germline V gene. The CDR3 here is CASSEVQTESSYEQYL. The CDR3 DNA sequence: TGTGCCAGCAGTGAAGTACAGACAGAGAGCTCCTACGAGCAGTACCTC.

In DNA form, the CDR3 reads TGCAGTGTAAAGGGACCCGGGGGGGACACCGGGGAGCTGTTTTTT. Protein: CSVKGPGGDTGELFF. This chain links TRBV20-1 with TRBJ2-2; 8 bases are shared with TRBD2. The CDR3 spans 15 residues. Trimming removed 7 bases from V and 3 bases from J; junction bases left unmatched: 10. Germline loops: CDR1 DFQATT, CDR2 SNEGSKA (reference sequence).

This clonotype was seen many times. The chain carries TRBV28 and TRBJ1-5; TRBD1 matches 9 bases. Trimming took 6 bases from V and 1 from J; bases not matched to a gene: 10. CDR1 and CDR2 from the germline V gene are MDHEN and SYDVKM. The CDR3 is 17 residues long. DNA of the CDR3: TGTGCCAGCAGCGACAGGGGGACGATACAGAGCAATCAGCCCCAGCATTTT. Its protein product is CASSDRGTIQSNQPQHF.

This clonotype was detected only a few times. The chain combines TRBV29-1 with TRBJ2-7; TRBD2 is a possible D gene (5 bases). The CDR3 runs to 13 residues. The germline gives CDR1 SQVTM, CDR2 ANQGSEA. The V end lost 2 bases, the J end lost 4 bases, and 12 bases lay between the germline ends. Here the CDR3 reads CSVETGKLYEQYF. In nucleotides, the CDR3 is TGCAGCGTTGAAACCGGGAAGCTTTACGAGCAGTACTTC.